The table lists the clone carrying this TCR beta chain with a few counts. Its antigen is not identified. Germline CDR1 reads GTSNPN; CDR2 reads SVGIG (reference sequence). The CDR3 consists of 12 residues. Template switching, a step in the protocol, added a universal primer site, and cDNA carried unique molecular identifiers. MiXCR was run by TCRdb on the 5' RACE reads, yielding one entry per CDR3 protein. This table holds a few hundred thousand distinct CDR3 sequences, roughly 10% found once. This sample was taken from a study of identical twins. Study-wide findings and caveats: Within beta out-of-frame sequences, the excess sharing observed between twins was weaker. Twin pairs' shared out-of-frame alpha sequences were enriched in low generation probability.

This clonotype originated in a woman between 50 and 59 years old in good health. The chain has TRBV30 and TRBJ2-1, with TRBD2 as a possible D gene (6 bases). The specimen was naive T cells sorted from blood. The CDR3 protein is CAGGESRNEQFF. Written as DNA, the CDR3 is TGTGCTGGAGGGGAATCTAGGAATGAGCAGTTCTTC.